This T cell receptor beta chain was captured in a study of molecular identifiers for immune sequencing clone quantification (dated by TCRdb to 2017 to 2018). Some background on the complete study: In a replicate experiment, RNA from about 20,000 or 100,000 naive CD8 T cells was split into five aliquots, four of which were sequenced. This methods study benchmarked molecular-identifier clustering-based TCR repertoire sequencing (MIDCIRS) and TCR RNA copy counting, using CD8 T cells to do so. General study outcomes and caveats: Spiked-in Jurkat TCR RNA equal to a single cell's worth was reported to be detectable even within 1,100,000 naive CD8 T cells. The naive libraries included spiked-in Jurkat TCR RNA (about nine copies' worth), and this Jurkat TCR RNA is not part of the donor repertoire. Modeling gave around 3.3 recovered TCR RNA copies per cell versus approximately 11 by digital PCR, implying roughly 28% capture efficiency. In CMV-specific effector cells, clones with more than 20 RNA copies accounted for over 99% of molecules, whereas in naive cells such clones accounted for under 1%. Highly expanded clone sizes could be underestimated if identical TCR molecules share a barcode. When barcode sub-clustering was left out, chimeric consensus sequences inflated TCR diversity, with chimeras reaching as high as 47%.

Library preparation used PCR. TCRdb records NextSeq 500 as the sequencer. Preparation of bulk TCR libraries followed a previously described approach, with the TCR primers listed in Table S5. Purification of total RNA was performed with the Qiagen AllPrep DNA/RNA kit. Before analysis, reads from multiple sequencing runs of one library were combined. The authors' pipeline ran thus. Reads were retained only if the reads had an exact TCR constant sequence, and the retained reads were trimmed to 150 nt and grouped according to their 12-nt molecular barcodes. Reads inside each barcode group were sub-clustered using a 15% Levenshtein threshold, and a quality-weighted consensus sequence was constructed for each RNA molecule. Non-functional sequences were removed, as were lower-count sequences one edit away from another. Based on a fit of two negative binomial distributions, barcode sub-clusters having less than 20% of the maximum read count were discarded. TCRdb redid the processing of the public reads, applying fastp at Q25 and MiXCR, and retained in-frame beta chains. Entries are consolidated by CDR3 protein sequence, retaining the most common genes and DNA. In this record, the V and J calls reflect TCRdb's handling and not the investigators' own analysis. The table for this sample lists just over 95,000 distinct CDR3 sequences; roughly 24% of them were counted only once. The top ten constitute about 0.99% of the sample.

Concerning this clonotype itself: It has no known antigen specificity. No clone much larger than this one lies a single base away; base qualities are absent.

The CDR3 numbers 21 residues from cysteine through phenylalanine. Only CDR3 DNA is held: 63 bases, read in frame from base 1. Looking up the germline V gene yields CDR1 MRHNA and CDR2 SNTAGT. The V and J ends are trimmed by 0 bases and 0 bases, leaving 25 bases between them. Libraries of naive CD8 T cells were generated from roughly 21,000 to 960,000 sorted cells, with 10%, 30% or 50% of the purified RNA used. Naive CD8 T cells, defined as CD8+CD4-CCR7+CD45RA+, were FACS-sorted into RLT Plus buffer on a BD FACSAria II. Detection sensitivity was tested by spiking Jurkat RNA equal to about eleven TCR copies' worth into samples containing roughly 18,000-1,000,000 naive CD8 T cells. CD8 T cells were enriched using RosetteSep CD8+ T Cell Enrichment Cocktail and Ficoll-Paque, and the enriched cells then underwent ACK red cell lysis.

The chain uses TRBV6-4 and TRBJ2-3, with TRBD2 as a weak D call on 5 bases. The sample was naive CD8+ T cells from blood, with Jurkat cell RNA spiked in. The intended sense of this specimen's cell subset or site label: FACS-sorted CD8+CD4-CCR7+CD45RA+ naive T cells. The origin of this receptor is a human donor in good health. Some libraries in this study had Jurkat cell RNA spiked in. CDR3 region: CASSDSPRRSGDKFSTDTQYF. At the DNA level, the sequence is TGTGCCAGCAGTGACTCTCCCCGCAGGAGCGGAGATAAATTTAGCACAGATACGCAGTATTTT.